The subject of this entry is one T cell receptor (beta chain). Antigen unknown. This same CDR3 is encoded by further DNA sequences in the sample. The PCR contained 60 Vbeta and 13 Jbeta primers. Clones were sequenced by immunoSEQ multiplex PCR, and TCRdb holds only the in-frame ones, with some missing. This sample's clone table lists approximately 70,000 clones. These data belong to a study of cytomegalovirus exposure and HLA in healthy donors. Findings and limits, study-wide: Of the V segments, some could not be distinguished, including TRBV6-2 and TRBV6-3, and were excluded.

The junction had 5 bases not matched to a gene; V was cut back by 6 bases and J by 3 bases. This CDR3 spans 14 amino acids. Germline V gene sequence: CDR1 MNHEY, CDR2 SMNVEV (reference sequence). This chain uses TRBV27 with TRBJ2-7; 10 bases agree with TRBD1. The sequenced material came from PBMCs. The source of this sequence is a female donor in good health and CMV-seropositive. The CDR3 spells CASSPGTGVYEQYF. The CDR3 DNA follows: TGTGCCAGCAGCCCCGGGACAGGGGTCTACGAGCAGTACTTC.